This entry lists 16 T cell receptor beta chains sequenced from one sample in a study of blood T cell repertoires in COVID-19. Sequenced by immunoSEQ multiplex PCR; TCRdb stores in-frame clones only, minus some. The sample carries about 200,000 clones, roughly four fifths recorded once. The sample taken for sequencing was peripheral blood. The receptors shown here come from a middle-aged woman with acute or convalescent COVID-19.

The chain is built from TRBV7-6 and TRBJ2-5, with 7 bases aligning to TRBD1. V was pared by 5 bases and J by 3 bases, with 6 bases of the junction left unmatched. Germline CDR1 SGHVS, CDR2 FNYEAQ. This CDR3 is 14 amino acids long. CDR3 in amino acids: CASSPTGTKETQYF. CDR3 coding DNA: TGTGCCAGCAGCCCGACAGGGACGAAAGAGACCCAGTACTTC.

The chain joins TRBV7-2 to TRBJ2-7; TRBD2 is a possible D gene (6 bases). Per the germline V gene, CDR1 is SGHTA and CDR2 is FQGNSA. V was clipped by 2 bases and J by 7 bases, with 21 bases between them. CDR3 length: 16 residues. The CDR3 DNA reads as TGTGCCAGCAGCTTAAATTCCGGGACTCGGAGGAGGGAGCAGTACTTC. Translation gives CASSLNSGTRRREQYF.

V is TRBV15 and J is TRBJ2-1; tentative D call: TRBD2 (5 bases). The CDR3 totals 17 residues. Germline CDR1 reads LNHNV; CDR2 reads YYDKDF (reference sequence). Trimming took off 0 bases at V and 2 bases at J, with 14 bases between the two ends. CDR3 in DNA: TGTGCCACCAGCAGAGAATTGGAGGAACCACCCTACAATGAGCAGTTCTTC. It specifies CATSRELEEPPYNEQFF.

The chain uses TRBV27 and TRBJ2-4; D possibly corresponds to TRBD1 (5 bases). This CDR3 contains 15 residues. V gave up 3 bases and J gave up 2 bases, with 11 bases separating them. CDR1 and CDR2 from the germline V gene are MNHEY and SMNVEV (reference sequence). The CDR3 is CASSFKGRSKNIQYF. The CDR3 DNA sequence: TGTGCCAGCAGTTTCAAGGGGCGATCCAAAAACATTCAGTACTTC.

The V and J genes are TRBV18 and TRBJ2-1; 13 nucleotides line up with TRBD2. Looked up from germline, CDR1 is KGHSH and CDR2 is LQKENI. Trimming took 6 bases from V and 9 from J; bases not matched to a gene: 8. The CDR3 runs 15 residues. The CDR3 DNA reads TGTGCCAGCTCCCTAGGACTAGCGGGAGACTTTGAGCAGTTCTTC. Protein sequence: CASSLGLAGDFEQFF.

J is TRBJ2-5 and V is TRBV4-3, with TRBD1 identical over 11 bases. The CDR3 has 14 amino acids. The V gene end was trimmed by 4 bases and the J gene end by 5 bases; junction bases not matched to a gene: 3. Per the germline V gene, CDR1 is LGHNA and CDR2 is YSLEER. The CDR3 region has the DNA TGCGCCAGCAGCCCCGGGACAGGGGGGGAGACCCAGTACTTC. Amino acid sequence: CASSPGTGGETQYF.

This rearrangement joins TRBV4-3 to TRBJ1-2, with D uncertain. CDR1 is LGHNA, CDR2 YSLEER, per germline. This CDR3 region has 13 residues. Between the trimmed V and J ends, which lost 4 bases and 6 bases, there was a span of 12 bases. The CDR3 protein is CASSLTSFDGYTF. The DNA for the CDR3 is TGCGCCAGCAGCCTCACATCCTTCGATGGCTACACCTTC.

J is TRBJ2-3 and V is TRBV7-9; 9 positions agree with TRBD2. Germline-derived CDR1 and CDR2 are SEHNR and FQNEAQ (reference sequence). J lost 2 bases, V lost 5 bases, and 14 bases had no gene match. There are 18 residues in the CDR3. CDR3 region: CASSIFASGVTLTDTQYF. The DNA of the CDR3 is TGTGCCAGCAGCATTTTTGCTAGCGGGGTTACCCTCACAGATACGCAGTATTTT. Complete variable domain (other parts from reference TRBV7-9 and TRBJ2-3): DTGVSQNPRHKITKRGQNVTFRCDPISEHNRLYWYRQTLGQGPEFLTYFQNEAQLEKSRLLSDRFSAERPKGSFSTLEIQRTEQGDSAMYLCASSIFASGVTLTDTQYFGPGTRLTVL.

The J gene is TRBJ2-2, the V gene TRBV6-5; 7 bases fit TRBD1. CDR3 size: 14 residues. The germline V gene encodes CDR1 MNHEY and CDR2 SVGAGI. V lost 6 bases to trimming and J lost 7 bases; unmatched junction nucleotides: 8. CDR3 region: CASRGQVGDGELFF. CDR3 DNA: TGTGCCAGCAGAGGACAGGTCGGGGACGGGGAGCTGTTTTTT.

This sequence joins TRBV4-1 and TRBJ2-7, with 7 bases that match TRBD2. Germline V gives CDR1 MGHRA, CDR2 YSYEKL. J lost 0 bases, V lost 4 bases, and 9 bases had no gene match. The CDR3 loop spans 16 amino acids. The CDR3 loop is CASSRPPGGRSYEQYF. Here the CDR3 DNA reads TGCGCCAGCAGCCGCCCCCCGGGAGGTCGCTCCTACGAGCAGTACTTC.

This chain joins TRBV3-1 (or the pseudogene TRBV3-2) and TRBJ2-3; D unresolved. The CDR3 has 15 amino acids. V was clipped by 0 bases and J by 2 bases, with 9 bases between them. Looked up from germline, CDR1 is LGHDT and CDR2 is YNNKEL (reference sequence). CDR3 in amino acids: CASSQESRHTDTQYF. The DNA of the CDR3 is TGTGCCAGCAGCCAAGAATCCCGACACACAGATACGCAGTATTTT.

This clone was counted a few times. The chain combines TRBV12-3 or TRBV12-4 with TRBJ1-5; D is unresolved. CDR3 length equals 12 residues. Trimming removed 7 bases from V and 7 bases from J, with 11 bases in between. CDR3 amino acids: CASKNGNQPQHF. The CDR3 bases are TGTGCCAGCAAAAACGGGAACCAGCCCCAGCATTTT.

The V call is TRBV6-1, the J call TRBJ2-5; the D gene is possibly TRBD2 (5 bases). The length of the CDR3 is 13 residues. The V end lost 3 bases, the J end lost 6 bases, and 11 bases lay between the germline ends. CDR1 and CDR2 from the germline V gene are MNHNS and SASEGT. This CDR3 is CASSESTGKTQYF. CDR3 sequence (DNA): TGTGCCAGCAGTGAGAGTACGGGAAAGACCCAGTACTTC.

The chain couples TRBV30 to TRBJ2-7; the D gene is possibly TRBD2 (6 bases). CDR3 length equals 12 residues. Germline CDR1 GTSNPN, CDR2 SVGIG (reference sequence). The ends were cut back, 3 bases at V and 9 bases at J, with 15 bases in the middle. CDR3 coding DNA: TGTGCCTGGAGGGCTGCGGGATCAGGGCAGTACTTC. Translation: CAWRAAGSGQYF.

The V call is TRBV18, the J call TRBJ1-1; 11 bases map to TRBD1. The CDR3 runs 19 residues. J gave up 5 bases and V 3 bases, and 17 bases lay outside the gene matches. Germline V CDR1 and CDR2: KGHSH, LQKENI. CDR3 sequence reads: CASSPDTGTGGIIGTEAFF. For the CDR3, the DNA is TGTGCCAGCTCACCCGATACCGGGACAGGGGGGATAATTGGGACTGAAGCTTTCTTT.

The chain is built from TRBV21-1 and TRBJ2-7; TRBD2 was called by the table and not checked on the DNA. TRBV21-1 is a pseudogene segment. The CDR3 sequence is 13 residues long. The DNA for the CDR3 is TGTGCCACCTCGGGACTACCAACTAACGAGCAGTACTTC. Amino acid sequence: CATSGLPTNEQYF.